This T cell receptor beta chain was sequenced in a study of blood T cell repertoires in COVID-19. V lost 2 bases and J 2 bases, leaving 15 bases between the germline ends. Germline CDR1 reads SGHVS; CDR2 reads FNYEAQ. CDR3 size: 16 residues. Repertoires were generated with immunoSEQ multiplex PCR, while TCRdb's copy carries only in-frame clones and drops some. The sample shows around 50,000 clones, 65% to 90% of them seen only once. The chain is built from TRBV7-6 and TRBJ2-5; TRBD1 might be the D (5 bases). The sequence derives from a human donor in a cohort sampled during active COVID-19. The specimen was peripheral blood. In DNA, the CDR3 is TGTGCCAGCAGCTTATCACGGACACCAGTACAAGAGACCCAGTACTTC. Amino acids: CASSLSRTPVQETQYF.